The present entry profiles one T cell receptor beta chain with its context. Germline assignment: CDR1 SGHTA and CDR2 FQGTGA. The trim removed 4 bases at V and 5 bases at J, leaving 6 bases unmatched. This CDR3 has 15 residues. Data came from immunoSEQ multiplex PCR; TCRdb stores just in-frame clones and leaves some out. This sample has approximately 92,000 clones, with roughly 80% found just once. These data belong to a study of blood T cell repertoires in COVID-19. This clonotype was sampled from a man in his fifties or sixties who had recovered from COVID-19. The V gene is TRBV7-3, the J gene TRBJ2-1, with TRBD2 identical over 9 bases. The sequenced material came from peripheral blood. CDR3 DNA sequence: TGTGCCAGCAGCTCGGTAGCGGGGGTCAACAATGAGCAGTTCTTC. Residues: CASSSVAGVNNEQFF.